This T cell receptor beta chain originates from a study of T cell changes during pregnancy in multiple sclerosis. CDR3 length: 16 amino acids. V lost 2 bases to trimming and J lost 7 bases, with 17 bases between them. The germline V gene encodes CDR1 SEHNR and CDR2 FQNEAQ (reference sequence). Profiled with immunoSEQ multiplex PCR; TCRdb holds only in-frame clones, not every one. The sample includes about 40,000 clones, 94% of them seen just once. Sequences were derived from peripheral blood, sampled in the third trimester of pregnancy. This receptor was identified in a female donor with multiple sclerosis, enrolled in a pregnancy study. V is TRBV7-9 and J is TRBJ1-4; TRBD1 might be the D (6 bases). The CDR3 loop is CASSLILEQGGEKLFF. As DNA, the CDR3 is TGTGCCAGCAGCTTAATTCTGGAACAGGGTGGTGAAAAACTGTTTTTT.